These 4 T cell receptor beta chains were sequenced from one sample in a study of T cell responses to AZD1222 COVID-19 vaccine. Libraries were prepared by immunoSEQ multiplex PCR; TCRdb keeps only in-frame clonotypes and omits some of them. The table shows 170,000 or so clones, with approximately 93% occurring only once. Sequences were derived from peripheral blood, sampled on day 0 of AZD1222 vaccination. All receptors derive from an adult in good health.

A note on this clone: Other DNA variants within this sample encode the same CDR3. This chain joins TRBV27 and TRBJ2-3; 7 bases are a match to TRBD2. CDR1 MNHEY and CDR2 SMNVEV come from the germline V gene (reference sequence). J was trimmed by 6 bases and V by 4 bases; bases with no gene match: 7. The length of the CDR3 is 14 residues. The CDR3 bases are TGTGCCAGCAGTTCCGTAGGGCGGGGGGATACGCAGTATTTT. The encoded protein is CASSSVGRGDTQYF.

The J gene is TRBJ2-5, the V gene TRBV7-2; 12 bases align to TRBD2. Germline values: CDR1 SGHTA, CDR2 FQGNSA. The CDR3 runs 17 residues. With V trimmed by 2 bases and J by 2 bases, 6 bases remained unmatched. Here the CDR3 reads CASSLTLAGGWQETQYF. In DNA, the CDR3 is TGTGCCAGCAGCTTAACCCTAGCGGGGGGGTGGCAAGAGACCCAGTACTTC.

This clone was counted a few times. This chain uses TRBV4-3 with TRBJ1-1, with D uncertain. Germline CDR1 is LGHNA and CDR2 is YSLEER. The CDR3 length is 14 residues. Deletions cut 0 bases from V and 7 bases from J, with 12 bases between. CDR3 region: CASSQDGSFGEAFF. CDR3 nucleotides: TGCGCCAGCAGCCAAGATGGAAGCTTCGGTGAAGCTTTCTTT.

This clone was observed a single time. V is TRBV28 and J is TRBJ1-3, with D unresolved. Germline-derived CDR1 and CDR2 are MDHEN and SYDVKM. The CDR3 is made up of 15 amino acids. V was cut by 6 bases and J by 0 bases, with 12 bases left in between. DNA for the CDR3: TGTGCCAGCAGCGATGGAGCGCTCTCTGGAAACACCATATATTTT. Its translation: CASSDGALSGNTIYF. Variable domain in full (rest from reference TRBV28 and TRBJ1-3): DVKVTQSSRYLVKRTGEKVFLECVQDMDHENMFWYRQDPGLGLRLIYFSYDVKMKEKGDIPEGYSVSREKKERFSLILESASTNQTSMYLCASSDGALSGNTIYFGEGSWLTVV.